Listed below are T cell receptor beta chains from one sample, sequenced in a study of cytomegalovirus exposure and HLA in healthy donors. Sequenced by immunoSEQ multiplex PCR; TCRdb stores in-frame clones only, minus some. The sample has 130,000 or so clones, around 70% seen once. The sample was PBMCs. The source of these receptors is a middle-aged woman in good health and CMV-seropositive. Each CDR3 is given with its conserved first and last residue. The D gene is left open where the match is weak. The listing skips clone size in some rows; elsewhere it reads once, few, many or a size class.

clone size	D gene	V gene	J gene	CDR3 DNA	CDR3 protein
NA	NA	TRBV30	TRBJ1-4	TGTGCCTGGAAGGCACAGGGCCGGGGAGCTAATGAAAAACTGTTTTTT	CAWKAQGRGANEKLFF
once	NA	TRBV9	TRBJ1-6	TGTGCCAGCAGCGTAAATGGGGGGAGGGTTGTCTCACCCCTCCACTTT	CASSVNGGRVVSPLHF
NA	TRBD1	TRBV7-2	TRBJ2-7	TGTGCCAGCAGCAAGGGGACAGCCTCAACCTACGAGCAGTACTTC	CASSKGTASTYEQYF
NA	NA	TRBV6-6	TRBJ1-5	TGTGCCAGCAGTTACGAGGGGGTCGGCAATCAGCCCCAGCATTTT	CASSYEGVGNQPQHF
NA	NA	TRBV13	TRBJ1-6	TGTGCCAGCAGCCGTGGGTCCAGGCCTACTAATTCACCCCTCCACTTT	CASSRGSRPTNSPLHF
NA	TRBD1	TRBV28	TRBJ2-5	TGTGCCAGCAGTATGACAGGGAACTTACAAGAGACCCAGTACTTC	CASSMTGNLQETQYF
NA	TRBD1	TRBV18	TRBJ1-2	TGTGCCAGCTCACTTCAGGGGGCAAGCTACACCTTC	CASSLQGASYTF
NA	TRBD1	TRBV4-1	TRBJ2-2	TGCGCCAGCAGCCAAATTACTTACGGCGGACTTACCGGGACAGAATACACCGGGGAGCTGTTTTTT	CASSQITYGGLTGTEYTGELFF
NA	TRBD2	TRBV9	TRBJ2-3	TGTGCCAGCAGCGTAGTCGGTAGCGGGGGGTTGGGTACAGATACGCAGTATTTT	CASSVVGSGGLGTDTQYF
NA	TRBD1	TRBV7-9	TRBJ1-1	TGTGCCAGCAGCCGAGGGACAGGGATGAACACTGAAGCTTTCTTT	CASSRGTGMNTEAFF
NA	NA	TRBV7-2	TRBJ1-3	TGTGCCAGCAGCCCTACAGGGACTGGAAACACCATATATTTT	CASSPTGTGNTIYF
NA	TRBD1	TRBV7-6	TRBJ2-7	TGTGCCAGCAGCAACCCGGGACAGGGATTTTACGAGCAGTACTTC	CASSNPGQGFYEQYF
NA	NA	TRBV6-1	TRBJ1-1	TGTGCCAGCATCAGGGAATTACCGGGCACTGAAGCTTTCTTT	CASIRELPGTEAFF
NA	TRBD1	TRBV28	TRBJ1-5	TGTGCCAGCAGGCCTCCGGGACAGAGCAATCAGCCCCAGCATTTT	CASRPPGQSNQPQHF
NA	TRBD1	TRBV5-1	TRBJ1-1	TGCGCCAGCAGCTCAACAGGGGCGAACACTGAAGCTTTCTTT	CASSSTGANTEAFF
once	TRBD1	TRBV2	TRBJ1-2	TGTGCCAGCAGGCCCGGACAGGCCGAGGGGGTGCCCCTCTATGGCTACACCTTC	CASRPGQAEGVPLYGYTF
NA	NA	TRBV19	TRBJ2-5	TGTGCCAGTAGTATAGGGAGCGGCTGGTACCAAGAGACCCAGTACTTC	CASSIGSGWYQETQYF
NA	NA	TRBV13	TRBJ1-6	TGTGCCAGCAGCCCTTCCCGGGTTAAGATCCCCTATAATTCACCCCTCCACTTT	CASSPSRVKIPYNSPLHF
NA	NA	TRBV30	TRBJ2-7	TGTGCCTGGAGTCCGGGAAGTACAGGGAGCTACGAGCAGTACTTC	CAWSPGSTGSYEQYF